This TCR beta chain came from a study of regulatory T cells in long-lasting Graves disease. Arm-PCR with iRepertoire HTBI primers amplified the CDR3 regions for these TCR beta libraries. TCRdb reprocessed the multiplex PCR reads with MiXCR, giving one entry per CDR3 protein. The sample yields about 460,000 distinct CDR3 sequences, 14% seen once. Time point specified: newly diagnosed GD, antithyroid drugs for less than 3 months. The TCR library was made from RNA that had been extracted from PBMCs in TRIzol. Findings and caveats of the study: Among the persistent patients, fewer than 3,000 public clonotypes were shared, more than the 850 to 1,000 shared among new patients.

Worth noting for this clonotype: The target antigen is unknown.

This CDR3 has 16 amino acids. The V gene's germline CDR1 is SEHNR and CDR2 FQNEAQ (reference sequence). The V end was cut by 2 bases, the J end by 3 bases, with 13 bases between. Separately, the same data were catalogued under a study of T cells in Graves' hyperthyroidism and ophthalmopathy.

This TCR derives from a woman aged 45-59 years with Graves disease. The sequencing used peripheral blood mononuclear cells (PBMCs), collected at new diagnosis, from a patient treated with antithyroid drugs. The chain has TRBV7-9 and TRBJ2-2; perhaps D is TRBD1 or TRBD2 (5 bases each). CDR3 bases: TGTGCCAGCAGCTTAATCGGGGCGCAGGACACCGGGGAGCTGTTTTTT. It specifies CASSLIGAQDTGELFF.